This T cell receptor (beta chain) derives from a study of chemoradiotherapy in HPV16-positive cancers (dated by TCRdb to the early 2020s). For the wider study: Candidate HPV-specific T-cell clones and common TCR motifs were defined through functional T-cell assays on cells from a couple of HPV16-positive patients. Whether T-cell immunity against the HPV oncoproteins E6 and E7 changes during chemoradiotherapy and whether survival is affected by this immunity were examined in the study. Next, the candidate HPV-specific TCRs and motifs were followed in TCR repertoires from roughly 90 patients with HPV-related cancers.

A note on this clone: Its antigen specificity is not known. The record has no base qualities; no much larger clone is one base away.

V and J are truncated by 0 bases and 4 bases respectively, leaving an intervening sequence of 16 bases. From a lookup of the germline V gene, CDR1 and CDR2 are SGHTS and YDEGEE. The CDR3 contains 16 residues, cysteine and phenylalanine counted. CDR3 DNA is the only sequence kept; it has 48 bases, read in frame from the first base. Repertoires were sampled repeatedly over the course of chemoradiotherapy so that clonal expansion in the tumor microenvironment could be followed. Preparation of the library involved the immunoSEQ multiplex PCR assay. Not all clones reach the TCRdb copy of this immuneACCESS table, which keeps in-frame sequences only. Checked studies attribute under half of the gap to unresolved V genes and leave the rest unexplained. The sample table holds roughly 9,000 clones, of which around 66% were seen once. About a tenth of the sample belongs to the ten largest clones. What the work shows at the level of the full study, not this receptor alone: In HPV16-positive patients, expansion of HPV-responsive T cells during chemoradiotherapy was found to be associated with improved recurrence-free survival. Expansion of candidate HPV-specific clones and E7-related TCR motifs was observed in the tumor microenvironment during treatment, whereas no such expansion was observed for non-HPV-specific T cells. The functional definition of HPV-specific T cells was derived from only a couple of HPV16-positive patients, and the survival association was reported for HPV16-positive patients.

The rearranged segments are TRBV5-8 and TRBJ1-1, with TRBD1 as a weak D call on 5 bases. The clonotype originates from a human donor with HPV-associated anogenital cancer. The specimen was taken from a patient who underwent chemoradiotherapy. The DNA sequence follows: TGTGCCAGCAGCTTGGACTCAGGGCGAGGGAGCACTGAAGCTTTCTTT. Its coded protein is CASSLDSGRGSTEAFF.